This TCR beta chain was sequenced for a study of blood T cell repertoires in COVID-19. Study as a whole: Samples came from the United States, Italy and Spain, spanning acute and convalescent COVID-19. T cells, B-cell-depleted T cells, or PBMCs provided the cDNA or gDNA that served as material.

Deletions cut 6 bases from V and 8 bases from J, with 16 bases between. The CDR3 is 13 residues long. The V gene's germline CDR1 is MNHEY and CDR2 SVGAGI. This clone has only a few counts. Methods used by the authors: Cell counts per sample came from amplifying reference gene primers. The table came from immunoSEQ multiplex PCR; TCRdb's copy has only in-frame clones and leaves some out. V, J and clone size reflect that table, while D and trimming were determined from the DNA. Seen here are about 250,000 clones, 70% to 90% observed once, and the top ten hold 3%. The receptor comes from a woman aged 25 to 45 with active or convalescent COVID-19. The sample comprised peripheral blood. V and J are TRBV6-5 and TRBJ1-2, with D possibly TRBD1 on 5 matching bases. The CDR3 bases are TGTGCCAGCAGAGCCGGGACTGGGAGAGGCTACACCTTC. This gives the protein CASRAGTGRGYTF.